Sequencing of this T cell receptor beta chain was carried out in a study of post-analysis software for immune sequencing data (dated by TCRdb to between 2014 and 2017). The study in broad terms: Relapsing-remitting, secondary progressive and progressive-relapsing multiple sclerosis were recorded as disease courses, and subtype annotation was lacking for some patients. The patient repertoires were compared against 11 previously published healthy control repertoires obtained from donors aged about 6 to 28 years. A subset of samples was prepared in parallel using single-end sample barcoding, then pooled and co-amplified after Illumina adapter ligation.

The library was built by means of PCR. TCRdb shows the sequencer as Illumina HiSeq 2500. Unique molecular identifiers were incorporated into TCR beta cDNA libraries to reduce PCR and sequencing biases. Every 1 to 10 million input T cells yielded approximately 500,000 cDNA molecules, meaning each molecule approximated one T cell. The patient libraries were prepared and sequenced with the same protocol used for the earlier healthy control dataset. Samples belonging to the same batch were prepared together, multiplexed and sequenced on a shared HiSeq lane. The published analysis was carried out like this. Raw barcoded reads were processed with MIGEC, discarding single-read molecular identifier groups before consensus assembly and CDR3 extraction. VDJtools was used for post-analysis of the clonotype tables, and diversity was normalized by down-sampling every dataset to the size of the smallest sample. To correct batch-related cross-sample contamination, repertoire overlap clustering matched CDR3 amino acid sequences but not nucleotide sequences. TCRdb reran the public reads through fastp at Q25 and MiXCR, keeping productive beta chains. Rows are unified per CDR3 protein, each entry keeping the most common DNA and genes. The V and J calls follow TCRdb's processing rather than the paper's. Present in this sample are about 460,000 distinct CDR3 sequences, around 40% of which were seen just once. The ten largest clones represent around 10% of the sample.

The study at large found these results: Direct clustering with F measure revealed strong co-clustering of samples prepared in the same batch, which led to a batch-effect correction. The multiple sclerosis patient group was slightly younger than the control group. Significantly lower normalized Chao1 diversity was found in multiple sclerosis patients than in controls, suggesting substantial peripheral T-cell clonal expansion.

To demonstrate the VDJtools post-analysis software, the study profiled TCR beta repertoires from the peripheral blood of about a dozen young patients with multiple sclerosis. The patients with multiple sclerosis were children and adolescents between roughly 6 and 16 years of age. In regard to this clonotype: Its cognate antigen has yet to be identified. The record has no base qualities; no much larger clone is one base away.

The TCR comes from a girl under 18 with multiple sclerosis. Sequencing was carried out using blood.

The CDR3 in this case is CASSFAPGQGNTEAFF. DNA sequence: TGTGCCAGCAGCTTCGCCCCGGGACAGGGAAACACTGAAGCTTTCTTT. In this chain, TRBV7-2 is recombined with TRBJ1-1; 9 central nucleotides agree with TRBD1. CDR1 and CDR2, per the germline V gene, are SGHTA and FQGNSA. The junction shows trimming of 3 bases on V and 2 bases on J, and the gene matches do not reach 7 bases of it. There are 16 amino acids in the CDR3, from cysteine to phenylalanine inclusive. Of all the DNA, just the CDR3 is kept, 48 bases in frame from base 1. The full variable domain, with segments outside the CDR3 supplied by the reference TRBV7-2 and TRBJ1-1 proteins, appears as GAGVSQSPSNKVTEKGKDVELRCDPISGHTALYWYRQSLGQGLEFLIYFQGNSAPDKSGLPSDRFSAERTGGSVSTLTIQRTQQEDSAVYLCASSFAPGQGNTEAFFGQGTRLTVV.